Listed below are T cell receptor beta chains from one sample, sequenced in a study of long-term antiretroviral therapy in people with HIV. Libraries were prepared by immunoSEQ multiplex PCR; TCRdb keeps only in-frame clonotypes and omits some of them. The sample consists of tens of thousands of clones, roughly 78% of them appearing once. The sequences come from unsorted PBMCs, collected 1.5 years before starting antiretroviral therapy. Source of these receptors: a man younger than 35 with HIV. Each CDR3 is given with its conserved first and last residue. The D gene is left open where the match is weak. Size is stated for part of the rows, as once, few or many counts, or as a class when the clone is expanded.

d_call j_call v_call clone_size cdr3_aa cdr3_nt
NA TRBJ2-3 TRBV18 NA CASSPQGTDTQYF TGTGCCAGCTCACCACAGGGAACAGATACGCAGTATTTT
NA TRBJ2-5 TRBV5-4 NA CASSPGVYGTQYF TGTGCCAGCAGCCCGGGGGTTTACGGGACCCAGTACTTC
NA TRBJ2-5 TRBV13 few CASSLEAGPSRETQYF TGTGCCAGCAGCTTAGAGGCGGGACCAAGTCGAGAGACCCAGTACTTC
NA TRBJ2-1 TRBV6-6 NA CASRTDSYNEQFF TGTGCCAGCAGAACAGACTCCTACAATGAGCAGTTCTTC
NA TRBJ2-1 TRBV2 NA CASSALTNSYNEQFF TGTGCCAGCAGTGCCCTAACCAACTCTTACAATGAGCAGTTCTTC
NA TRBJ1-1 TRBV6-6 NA CASSSWMNTEAFF TGTGCCAGCAGTTCCTGGATGAACACTGAAGCTTTCTTT
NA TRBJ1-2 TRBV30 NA CAWSRGWGDGYTF TGTGCCTGGAGTCGCGGATGGGGGGATGGCTACACCTTC
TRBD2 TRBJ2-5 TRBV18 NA CASQGAGGPQETQYF TGTGCCAGCCAAGGAGCGGGGGGGCCGCAAGAGACCCAGTACTTC
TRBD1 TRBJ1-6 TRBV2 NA CASSLDRDSPLHF TGTGCCAGCAGCCTGGACAGGGATTCACCCCTCCACTTT
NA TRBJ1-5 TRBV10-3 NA CAISEGDLNNQPQHF TGTGCCATCAGTGAAGGGGACCTCAACAATCAGCCCCAGCATTTT
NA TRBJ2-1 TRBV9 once CASSGGGQQDNEQFF TGTGCCAGCAGCGGAGGGGGTCAACAGGACAATGAGCAGTTCTTC
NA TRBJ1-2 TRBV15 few CATSREMRDRDYGYTF TGTGCCACCAGCAGAGAAATGAGGGACCGGGATTATGGCTACACCTTC
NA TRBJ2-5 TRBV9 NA CASSLGPSQETQYF TGTGCCAGCAGCCTGGGACCGAGCCAAGAGACCCAGTACTTC
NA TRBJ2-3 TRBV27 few CASSLGASITDTQYF TGTGCCAGCAGTTTAGGGGCTAGCATCACAGATACGCAGTATTTT
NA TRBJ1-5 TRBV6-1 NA CASSERGGGQPQHF TGTGCCAGCAGCGAAAGGGGTGGCGGACAGCCCCAGCATTTT
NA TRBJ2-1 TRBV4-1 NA CASSLASLSYNEQFF TGCGCCAGCAGCCTAGCGTCTCTCTCCTACAATGAGCAGTTCTTC
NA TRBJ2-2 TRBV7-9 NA CASSLGWAGELFF TGTGCCAGCAGCTTAGGTTGGGCCGGGGAGCTGTTTTTT
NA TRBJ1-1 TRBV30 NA CAWIPGGRERAFF TGTGCCTGGATCCCCGGCGGCAGGGAGAGAGCTTTCTTT
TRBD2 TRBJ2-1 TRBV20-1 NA CSASGGHEQFF TGCAGCGCTAGCGGGGGGCATGAGCAGTTCTTC
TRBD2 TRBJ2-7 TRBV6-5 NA CASSLRGGDYEQYF TGTGCCAGCAGTTTAAGGGGAGGGGACTACGAGCAGTACTTC
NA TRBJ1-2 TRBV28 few CASKNRDPMYGYTF TGTGCCAGCAAGAACCGGGACCCTATGTATGGCTACACCTTC
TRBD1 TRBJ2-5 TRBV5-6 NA CASSLDRGPRETQYF TGTGCCAGCAGCTTGGACAGGGGGCCGAGAGAGACCCAGTACTTC
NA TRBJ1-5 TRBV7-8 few CASSLVRAGDQPQHF TGTGCCAGCAGCTTAGTTAGGGCGGGGGATCAGCCCCAGCATTTT
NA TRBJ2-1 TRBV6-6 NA CASRPDPYNEQFF TGTGCCAGCAGGCCCGACCCATACAATGAGCAGTTCTTC
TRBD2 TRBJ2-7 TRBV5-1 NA CASSPGTSGTGAYEQYF TGCGCCAGCAGCCCCGGGACTAGCGGGACCGGCGCCTACGAGCAGTACTTC
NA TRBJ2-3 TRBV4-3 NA CASSQSAGTSTDTQYF TGCGCCAGCAGCCAATCGGCCGGGACCAGCACAGATACGCAGTATTTT
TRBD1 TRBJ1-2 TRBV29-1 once CSVGRGQGASLANYGYTF TGCAGCGTTGGAAGGGGACAGGGGGCCTCTCTTGCTAACTATGGCTACACCTTC
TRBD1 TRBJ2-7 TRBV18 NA CASSPGQGGFYEQYF TGTGCCAGCTCACCAGGACAGGGGGGTTTCTACGAGCAGTACTTC
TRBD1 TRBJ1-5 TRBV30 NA CAWSKGTGSNQPQHF TGTGCCTGGAGTAAAGGGACAGGGAGCAATCAGCCCCAGCATTTT
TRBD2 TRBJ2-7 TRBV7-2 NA CASSAAGTSAYEQYF TGTGCCAGCAGCGCGGCCGGGACTAGCGCCTACGAGCAGTACTTC
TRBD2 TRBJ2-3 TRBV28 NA CASSPRLAGGRDTQYF TGTGCCAGCAGCCCTAGACTAGCGGGAGGGCGGGATACGCAGTATTTT
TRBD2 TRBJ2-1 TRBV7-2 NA CASSLTGGRANEQFF TGTGCCAGCAGCTTAACGGGAGGGCGGGCCAATGAGCAGTTCTTC
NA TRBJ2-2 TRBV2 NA CASSVGQGNTGELFF TGTGCCAGCAGTGTCGGCCAGGGAAACACCGGGGAGCTGTTTTTT
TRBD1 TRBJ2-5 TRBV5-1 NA CASSLVGTGAQETQYF TGCGCCAGCAGCTTGGTGGGGACAGGGGCTCAAGAGACCCAGTACTTC
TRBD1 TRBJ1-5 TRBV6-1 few CASSADRGQPQHF TGTGCCAGCAGTGCGGACAGGGGCCAGCCCCAGCATTTT
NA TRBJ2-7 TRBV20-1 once CSARSHYEQYF TGCAGTGCTAGAAGTCACTACGAGCAGTACTTC
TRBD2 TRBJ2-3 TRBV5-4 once CASSLRTSGRTDTQYF TGTGCCAGCAGCTTGAGGACTAGCGGGAGGACAGATACGCAGTATTTT
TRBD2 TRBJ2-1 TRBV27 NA CASVRTSGGLDEQFF TGTGCCAGCGTACGGACTAGCGGGGGCCTCGATGAGCAGTTCTTC
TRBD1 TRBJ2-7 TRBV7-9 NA CASSPTGGRAGSYEQYF TGTGCCAGCAGCCCCACAGGGGGGCGAGCCGGGTCCTACGAGCAGTACTTC
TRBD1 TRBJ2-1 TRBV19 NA CASSKGQGGDEQFF TGTGCCAGTAGTAAGGGACAGGGGGGCGATGAGCAGTTCTTC
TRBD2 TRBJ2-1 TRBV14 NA CASSQGWGLAGVEQFF TGTGCCAGCAGCCAGGGTTGGGGACTAGCGGGAGTAGAGCAGTTCTTC
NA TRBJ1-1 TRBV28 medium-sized CASSLYGWGPGTEAFF TGTGCCAGCAGTTTATACGGGTGGGGGCCGGGGACTGAAGCTTTCTTT